What follows describes a single TCR beta chain. Its antigen is still unknown. TCR beta cDNA was made from 500 ng total RNA with a constant-region primer. Construction of TCR beta libraries relied on three successive nested multiplex PCR rounds employing slightly modified ARM-PCR. It was with TRBV1-TRBV30 forward primers and a C-beta reverse primer that the first two PCR rounds were run, at around 11 cycles each. Using its own MiXCR run on the multiplex PCR reads, TCRdb lists one record per CDR3 protein. Among 100,000 or so distinct CDR3 sequences listed, roughly 85% were seen once. Starting material for RNA and DNA co-extraction consisted of about 20-33 mg of unsorted bulk tissue. Chronic HBV infection was present, with no prior treatment. Viable tumor cell content exceeded 80% in every tumor sample. The record originates from a study of tumor-infiltrating lymphocytes in primary liver carcinoma. General study results and limits: Tumor specimens were characterized by a significantly higher top-250-clone fraction than blood (p = 0.039). Only about 8-25% of top clones spanned all five tumor regions.

V lost 7 bases to trimming and J lost 5 bases; unmatched junction nucleotides: 7. Germline lookup yields CDR1 MNHEY and CDR2 SVGEGT. The CDR3 spans 14 residues. This chain joins TRBV6-2 or TRBV6-3 and TRBJ2-4, with TRBD2 identical over 8 bases. Sequenced input: liver tumor tissue from sampling region 3. Subset of the sample: tumor region T3, left-lateral pole. This TCR derives from a man aged 40-49 years with primary liver carcinoma and hepatitis B virus infection. The CDR3: CASNCRGGENIQYF. The CDR3 DNA sequence: TGTGCCAGCAATTGCCGGGGGGGCGAAAACATTCAGTACTTC.